This T cell receptor beta chain was sequenced for a study of blood T cell repertoires in COVID-19 (dated by TCRdb to 2019 to 2021). Broadly, across the study: Samples covering the acute and convalescent phases of COVID-19 were provided by collaborators in the United States, Italy and Spain. Deeply sampled blood TCRbeta repertoires from subjects exposed to, actively infected with, or recovered from COVID-19 were included in the dataset. The material from the prospective study consisted of cDNA or gDNA derived from T cells, B-cell-depleted T cells, or PBMCs. Nearly every sample came with metadata listing a de-identified subject ID, COVID-19 status, age in years and sex. Where available, HLA class I and class II types were taken from metadata supplied by the sample provider and were not determined by assay-based typing. The repertoires were released in a freely available public database meant as a resource for research on the immune response to SARS-CoV-2. The samples were drawn from two sources: the first 160 participants of the ongoing ImmuneRACE study, and some 1,300 subjects contributed by 6 global collaborators. Study-wide conclusions, independent of this receptor: Clinical and demographic metadata were provided uncurated, with the amount varying by source and participant.

TCRbeta CDR3 regions were amplified from genomic DNA by means of the immunoSEQ Assay, a bias-controlled multiplex PCR. Per the authors' processing: The number of nucleated cells in each sample was estimated from the amplification of reference gene primers within the assay. To quantify the absolute abundance of each unique TCRbeta CDR3 rearrangement, sequence reads were collapsed and filtered. For each sample, productive Simpson clonality was calculated by taking the square root of Simpson's diversity index across productive rearrangements. TCRdb carries this immuneACCESS record with in-frame sequences only. Its versions omit some clonotypes, under half of them owing to an unresolved V gene in the studies checked, with the rest unexplained. The V and J calls and clone size are taken from that table; D and trimming were inferred from the DNA. Across this sample there are some 200,000 clones, with 75% to 90% seen only once. About 2.3% of the sample rests with the top ten.

Participants in the prospective study were enrolled through a virtual design, were aged roughly 18 to 100 years, and lived in under 25 United States geographic areas. In the prospective study, participants were assigned to cohorts based on the clinical history participants reported in a screening survey and a study questionnaire. ImmuneRACE Cohort 3 recovered participants were defined by two consecutive negative NP/OP PCR tests, healthcare professional clearance, or symptom resolution. Mobile phlebotomists in the prospective study collected whole blood, serum and a nasopharyngeal or oropharyngeal swab from every participant. Participants in the prospective study had the option to provide additional blood draws and questionnaires over an approximately 2-month period. Before DNA extraction, blood samples from the prospective study were shipped at room temperature or frozen. Comment on this clone: Its antigen is unknown. Base-call qualities are not available, and no considerably larger clone is one nucleotide away.

V ends up 2 bases short and J 2 bases short, with an unmatched junction base count of 10. Its CDR3 holds 17 amino acids, cysteine through phenylalanine. Just CDR3 DNA is preserved here, 51 bases in frame from base 1. From a lookup of the germline V gene, CDR1 and CDR2 are MNHEY and SVGEGT. This sequence was found in a woman in her twenties or thirties who had recovered from COVID-19. The chain is assembled from TRBV6-2 or TRBV6-3 and TRBJ1-1, with 8 central nucleotides matching TRBD1. Sequenced sample: PBMCs or T cells enriched from blood (not recorded which). Read as DNA, the sequence is TGTGCCAGCAGTTACCAACTAGGACAGGGAGCAAACACTGAAGCTTTCTTT. Translated, this gives CASSYQLGQGANTEAFF.